One sample yielded the 27 T cell receptor beta chains listed below, sequenced in a study of T cell responses to AZD1222 COVID-19 vaccine. The method was immunoSEQ multiplex PCR; TCRdb's version includes in-frame clones alone and lacks a portion of them. The data show some 150,000 clones, approximately 90% seen once. The sequences come from peripheral blood, collected after recovery from COVID-19. These receptors all come from an adult who had recovered from COVID-19.

V and J are TRBV6-1 and TRBJ1-4; 7 bases are a match to TRBD1. There are 16 residues in the CDR3. Trimming cost V 2 bases and J 0 bases; bases outside gene matches: 3. The germline V gene encodes CDR1 MNHNS and CDR2 SASEGT. The CDR3 region has the DNA TGTGCCAGCAGTGAACGGGACAGTGCAACTAATGAAAAACTGTTTTTT. As protein: CASSERDSATNEKLFF.

The chain joins TRBV27 to TRBJ2-7; 10 bases align to TRBD1. The length of the CDR3 is 14 residues. With V trimmed by 4 bases and J by 6 bases, 6 bases remained unmatched. The germline V gene has CDR1 MNHEY and CDR2 SMNVEV (reference sequence). The CDR3 DNA is TGTGCCAGCAGTTCCGGGACAGGGGAGTCCGAGCAGTACTTC. Translation gives CASSSGTGESEQYF.

This clone was picked up one time. The chain links TRBV11-3 to TRBJ1-5; no reliable D call. The CDR3 spans 15 residues. V lost 5 bases and J lost 4, with 15 bases in between. Germline loops: CDR1 SGHNT, CDR2 YENEEA. CDR3 amino acids: CASSLRGVENQPQHF. The CDR3 coding sequence is TGTGCCAGCAGCCTTCGAGGTGTGGAAAATCAGCCCCAGCATTTT.

The V and J genes are TRBV5-1 and TRBJ2-2; D possibly corresponds to TRBD1 (6 bases). This CDR3 is 15 amino acids long. V was cut by 1 base and J by 3 bases, with 10 bases left in between. CDR1 and CDR2 from the germline V gene are SGHRS and YFSETQ. In DNA form, the CDR3 reads TGCGCCAGCAGCTTGTGGGACAAAGACACCGGGGAGCTGTTTTTT. It specifies CASSLWDKDTGELFF.

CDR3 in DNA: TGTGCCAGCAGTTTTGTGGGTTCCTGGGGCTACACCTTC. This sequence encodes CASSFVGSWGYTF. The chain carries TRBV27 and TRBJ1-2; D is undetermined. Per the germline V gene, CDR1 is MNHEY and CDR2 is SMNVEV (reference sequence). The ends were cut back, 3 bases at V and 8 bases at J, with 13 bases in the middle. The CDR3 is 13 amino acids.

V is TRBV7-2 and J is TRBJ2-7, with 8 bases identical to TRBD1. CDR3 length: 15 residues. With V trimmed by 5 bases and J by 5 bases, 11 bases remained unmatched. Germline CDR1 SGHTA, CDR2 FQGNSA. In DNA, the CDR3 is TGTGCCAGCAGCCCACCGCGACAGGGGATCCACGAGCAGTACTTC. As protein: CASSPPRQGIHEQYF.

This clone was counted a single time. V usage is TRBV27 and J usage is TRBJ2-7; D may be TRBD2 (7 bases). V lost 4 bases and J 3 bases, leaving 13 bases between the germline ends. The CDR3 is made up of 14 amino acids. Per germline, CDR1 MNHEY and CDR2 SMNVEV (reference sequence). Written as DNA, the CDR3 is TGTGCCAGCAGTTGGGGGGGCTTAATCTACGAGCAGTACTTC. Its translation is CASSWGGLIYEQYF.

This chain connects TRBV2 to TRBJ1-5, with D unclear. This CDR3 has 13 amino acids. V gave up 3 bases and J gave up 1 base, with 4 bases separating them. Germline values: CDR1 SNHLY, CDR2 FYNNEI. The CDR3 DNA is TGTGCCAGCAGTGACGAAAGCAATCAGCCCCAGCATTTT. It is translated as CASSDESNQPQHF.

The rearrangement uses TRBV7-2 and TRBJ2-7, with 10 bases that match TRBD1. Germline lookup yields CDR1 SGHTA and CDR2 FQGNSA. The CDR3 has 15 residues. V was pared by 5 bases and J by 3 bases, with 7 bases of the junction left unmatched. CDR3 nucleotides: TGTGCCAGCAGCGCCGAGGACAGGGGGAACTACGAGCAGTACTTC. Protein: CASSAEDRGNYEQYF.

V and J are TRBV24-1 and TRBJ2-3; D possibly uses TRBD1 or TRBD2 (6 bases each). Trimming took 7 bases from V and 3 from J, leaving 13 bases between them. The CDR3 sequence is 14 residues long. From germline, CDR1 is KGHDR and CDR2 SFDVKD. The CDR3 DNA is TGTGCCACCAGCGACGGGGGCTATACAGATACGCAGTATTTT. Translation: CATSDGGYTDTQYF.

The chain uses TRBV19 and TRBJ2-1; 8 bases are shared with TRBD2. CDR1 and CDR2 from the germline V gene are LNHDA and SQIVND (reference sequence). With 4 bases clipped from V and 9 bases from J, the junction kept 11 bases outside the gene matches. The CDR3 extends over 15 amino acids. The CDR3 region is CASSKVAGTHREQFF. CDR3 DNA sequence: TGTGCCAGTAGTAAGGTAGCGGGGACCCACCGTGAGCAGTTCTTC.

Of note for this clone: The junction does not match germline at one end; this may be a read error. The V call is TRBV29-1, the J call TRBJ1-1; D call uncertain. The V gene's germline CDR1 is SQVTM and CDR2 ANQGSEA. The CDR3 length is 13 residues. The CDR3 region is CSVEGRLFTEAFF. CDR3 nucleotides: TGCAGCGTCGAAGGTCGACTGTTCACTGAAGCTTTCTTT.

The chain joins TRBV5-4 to TRBJ2-5; unclear D gene. Germline assignment: CDR1 SGHNT and CDR2 YYREEE (reference sequence). Trimming took off 0 bases at V and 3 bases at J, with 6 bases between the two ends. This CDR3 comprises 13 residues. The CDR3 region has the DNA TGTGCCAGCAGCTTGGTTTCGGAAGAGACCCAGTACTTC. This codes for CASSLVSEETQYF.

The chain has TRBV28 and TRBJ2-3, with 12 bases that match TRBD2. The CDR3 has 19 amino acids. J gave up 4 bases and V 6 bases, and 17 bases lay outside the gene matches. Germline V gene sequence: CDR1 MDHEN, CDR2 SYDVKM. The CDR3 reads CASRLSSGRAGGRADTQYF. Written as DNA, the CDR3 is TGTGCCAGCAGGCTTTCTAGCGGGAGGGCCGGGGGCCGAGCAGATACGCAGTATTTT.

This clone has only a few counts. The chain is built from TRBV6-5 and TRBJ2-3, with 9 bases that match TRBD1. Germline V gene data show CDR1 as MNHEY and CDR2 as SVGAGI. V was clipped by 8 bases and J by 6 bases; unmatched bases: 9. The CDR3 sequence is 14 residues long. The CDR3 nucleotides are TGTGCCAGCGGCTGGGGGACAGGGATGGATACGCAGTATTTT. Its translation: CASGWGTGMDTQYF.

This CDR3 reads CASSWTGGIETQYF. The CDR3 DNA is TGTGCCAGCAGTTGGACAGGAGGTATAGAGACCCAGTACTTC. The rearrangement uses TRBV9 and TRBJ2-5, with TRBD1 matching 7 bases. The CDR3 consists of 14 residues. V was clipped by 5 bases and J by 4 bases; unmatched bases: 8. The germline gives CDR1 SGDLS, CDR2 YYNGEE.

This clone was counted a few times. The chain links TRBV27 to TRBJ2-7; the D gene is possibly TRBD2 (6 bases). The length of the CDR3 is 14 residues. V was trimmed by 5 bases and J by 2 bases, leaving 13 bases between them. Germline CDR1 reads MNHEY; CDR2 reads SMNVEV (reference sequence). The CDR3 sequence: CASSLAGSAYEQYF. The CDR3 DNA sequence: TGTGCCAGCAGTCTTGCGGGATCTGCCTACGAGCAGTACTTC.

The chain has TRBV7-9 and TRBJ1-6, with TRBD1 matching 9 bases. Per the germline V gene, CDR1 is SEHNR and CDR2 is FQNEAQ (reference sequence). The CDR3 extends over 14 amino acids. Trimming at V came to 7 bases and at J to 9 bases, leaving 7 bases not matched to a gene. The CDR3 DNA is TGTGCCAGCACCACGGACAGGGGCGGTTCACCCCTCCACTTT. It yields the protein CASTTDRGGSPLHF.

This chain joins TRBV27 and TRBJ2-1; no reliable D call. Germline V lookup: CDR1 MNHEY, CDR2 SMNVEV (reference sequence). This CDR3 spans 13 amino acids. V was trimmed by 8 bases and J by 0 bases, leaving 8 bases between them. This chain's CDR3 is CASGVSSYNEQFF. In nucleotides, the CDR3 is TGTGCCAGCGGGGTAAGCTCCTACAATGAGCAGTTCTTC.

This chain connects TRBV29-1 to TRBJ2-3, with D uncertain. V gave up 3 bases and J gave up 6 bases, with 7 bases separating them. The CDR3 is made up of 11 amino acids. Germline V gene data show CDR1 as SQVTM and CDR2 as ANQGSEA. This chain's CDR3 is CSVDPYDTQYF. CDR3 sequence (DNA): TGCAGCGTTGATCCGTACGATACGCAGTATTTT.

This chain uses TRBV7-8 with TRBJ1-3, with D tentatively TRBD1 (6 bases). V dropped 1 base and J dropped 4 bases, with 8 bases sitting between them. Germline CDR1 SGHVS, CDR2 FQNEAQ. The CDR3 length is 14 residues. CDR3 bases: TGTGCCAGCAGCTTAGTAACAGGGGGAAACACCATATATTTT. Amino acids: CASSLVTGGNTIYF. Full variable domain (remainder filled in from reference TRBV7-8 and TRBJ1-3): GAGVSQSPRYKVAKRGQDVALRCDPISGHVSLFWYQQALGQGPEFLTYFQNEAQLDKSGLPSDRFFAERPEGSVSTLKIQRTQQEDSAVYLCASSLVTGGNTIYFGEGSWLTVV.

This clone has just one count. The chain recombines TRBV27 with TRBJ2-7; D ambiguous. With 2 bases removed from V and 3 bases from J, the gap between germline ends came to 14 bases. The CDR3 consists of 15 residues. Germline V lookup: CDR1 MNHEY, CDR2 SMNVEV (reference sequence). The CDR3 loop is CASSLRSGPFYEQYF. Written as DNA, the CDR3 is TGTGCCAGCAGTTTAAGGTCAGGACCTTTCTACGAGCAGTACTTC.

The chain couples TRBV2 to TRBJ2-7; D is possibly TRBD1 or TRBD2 (6 bases each). Trimming took 8 bases from V and 2 from J, leaving 13 bases between them. This CDR3 spans 13 amino acids. The V gene's germline CDR1 is SNHLY and CDR2 FYNNEI. The CDR3 reads CASAGGRTYEQYF. CDR3 nucleotides: TGTGCCAGCGCTGGGGGGCGGACCTACGAGCAGTACTTC. Variable domain in full (rest from reference TRBV2 and TRBJ2-7): EPEVTQTPSHQVTQMGQEVILRCVPISNHLYFYWYRQILGQKVEFLVSFYNNEISEKSEIFDDQFSVERPDGSNFTLKIRSTKLEDSAMYFCASAGGRTYEQYFGPGTRLTVT.

V and J are TRBV4-3 and TRBJ2-4, with 7 positions matching TRBD1. The CDR3 contains 15 residues. Germline V gene sequence: CDR1 LGHNA, CDR2 YSLEER. The V segment lost 3 bases and the J segment 7 bases; nucleotides outside the gene matches: 9. For the CDR3, the DNA is TGCGCCAGCAGCCACCTTTTCGACAGGGTCAACATTCAGTACTTC. This encodes CASSHLFDRVNIQYF.

The rearrangement links TRBV29-1 to TRBJ2-1; 13 nucleotides line up with TRBD2. This CDR3 spans 13 amino acids. With V trimmed by 7 bases and J by 12 bases, 9 bases remained unmatched. Germline V gives CDR1 SQVTM, CDR2 ANQGSEA. The CDR3 sequence is CSADGTSGIGQFF. DNA of the CDR3: TGCAGCGCCGACGGGACTAGCGGGATCGGGCAGTTCTTC.

About this clone: This sample includes further DNA sequences coding for the same CDR3. V is TRBV7-2 and J is TRBJ1-5; 8 bases agree with TRBD1. Germline-derived CDR1 and CDR2 are SGHTA and FQGNSA. The CDR3 totals 13 residues. Unmatched junction bases numbered 3, after V lost 5 bases and J lost 6 bases. CDR3 loop: CASSLDRGQPQHF. CDR3 coding DNA: TGTGCCAGCAGCCTTGACAGGGGTCAGCCCCAGCATTTT.

The chain recombines TRBV7-2 with TRBJ2-1; D is unclear. The CDR3 loop spans 13 amino acids. Between the trimmed V and J ends, which lost 0 bases and 10 bases, there was a span of 10 bases. Germline CDR1 SGHTA, CDR2 FQGNSA. The CDR3, as DNA: TGTGCCAGCAGCTTAGCCCGTTACGGCGAGCAGTTCTTC. This encodes CASSLARYGEQFF.